Presented here are 14 T cell receptor beta chains from one specimen sequenced in a study of vaccination and CD4 T cells after COVID-19. Treatment reported: roughly ten-day PBMC culture with coronavirus spike peptide pools or control peptides (ViraFEST assay). Their specific antigens are unknown. The assay that was used to sequence DNA from cultured CD4+ T cells was the Oncomine TCR Beta short-read assay. TCRdb fed the PCR reads into MiXCR, producing one record per CDR3 protein. The repertoire holds some 23,000 distinct CDR3 sequences, 67% seen once, with roughly 16% in the top ten. Sequenced here: CD4+ T cells from blood, cultured in vitro, sampled after SARS-CoV-2 vaccination. Receptors originate from a human donor who received a COVID-19 vaccine.

This rearrangement joins TRBV30 to TRBJ1-2; 8 bases agree with TRBD1. Germline V gene lookup returns CDR1 GTSNPN and CDR2 SVGIG (reference sequence). The V and J ends lost 3 bases and 7 bases, in that order; junction bases with no gene match: 10. The CDR3 runs to 14 residues. The CDR3 region has the DNA TGTGCCTGGAGGGCAGGACAGGGCCTTATTGGCTACACCTTC. Translation: CAWRAGQGLIGYTF.

The gene calls are TRBV12-3 or TRBV12-4 and TRBJ1-2; TRBD1 matches at 9 bases. The CDR3 contains 14 residues. J gave up 4 bases and V 7 bases, and 7 bases lay outside the gene matches. CDR3 coding DNA: TGTGCCAGCACCAAGACAGGGGGTTCCTATGGCTACACCTTC. Protein: CASTKTGGSYGYTF.

This chain connects TRBV19 to TRBJ2-7, with a possible D match to TRBD1 (5 bases). Germline V gives CDR1 LNHDA, CDR2 SQIVND (reference sequence). V was pared by 5 bases and J by 3 bases, with 11 bases between. The CDR3 loop spans 13 amino acids. The CDR3 DNA sequence: TGTGCCAGTAGTCTAGGCAGGGACTACGAGCAGTACTTC. Residues: CASSLGRDYEQYF.

This clonotype showed up just a few times. This chain links TRBV7-2 with TRBJ1-1; unclear D gene. This CDR3 spans 16 amino acids. Germline V CDR1 and CDR2: SGHTA, FQGNSA. V lost 6 bases and J lost 0, with 17 bases in between. CDR3 nucleotides: TGTGCCAGCAGATCTCGGGGAGGAGCCATGAACACTGAAGCTTTCTTT. It specifies CASRSRGGAMNTEAFF.

The sample holds a few counts of this clonotype. The chain couples TRBV4-1 to TRBJ1-5; D ambiguous. Germline V CDR1 and CDR2: MGHRA, YSYEKL. The CDR3 loop spans 15 amino acids. V lost 3 bases, J lost 7 bases, and 16 bases lay in between. DNA for the CDR3: TGCGCCAGCAGCCACGACGATTTGATAGGCCAGCCCCAGCATTTT. It encodes CASSHDDLIGQPQHF.

Written as DNA, the CDR3 is TGCGCCAGCAGTCAATCAGCACACGAGGGGTCCGGGGAGCTGTTTTTT. Translated, it gives CASSQSAHEGSGELFF. This chain joins TRBV23-1 and TRBJ2-2, with D possibly called TRBD1 or TRBD2 (5 bases each). TRBV23-1 is an ORF, and what it does is uncertain. V was cut by 0 bases and J by 6 bases, with 14 bases left in between. The CDR3 length is 16 residues.

This chain links TRBV28 with TRBJ2-2; 8 bases are shared with TRBD1. CDR3 length: 16 residues. Losses at the gene ends were 8 bases for V and 2 bases for J; bases not matched to a gene: 10. The V gene's germline CDR1 is MDHEN and CDR2 SYDVKM. The CDR3 region has the DNA TGTGCCAGCTGTTACACGGGACAGGTCAACACCGGGGAGCTGTTTTTT. Protein: CASCYTGQVNTGELFF.

The V gene is TRBV12-3 or TRBV12-4, the J gene TRBJ1-2, with a tentative D call TRBD1 (6 bases). The CDR3 is made up of 15 amino acids. V shed 4 bases and J shed 5 bases, with 17 bases lying between them. The CDR3 bases are TGTGCCAGCAGTTCTGGGGGTTACACAGGGTATGGCTACACCTTC. Protein sequence: CASSSGGYTGYGYTF.

The chain links TRBV20-1 to TRBJ2-3, with 10 bases matching TRBD1. This CDR3 is 13 amino acids long. The V gene end was trimmed by 7 bases and the J gene end by 4 bases; junction bases not matched to a gene: 5. CDR1 and CDR2 from the germline V gene are DFQATT and SNEGSKA (reference sequence). The CDR3 is CSGETGGSDTQYF. The CDR3 DNA is TGCAGTGGAGAGACAGGGGGCTCAGATACGCAGTATTTT.

In this sample, this clonotype turned up a few times. V usage is TRBV7-9 and J usage is TRBJ2-5, with 7 bases identical to TRBD1. V lost 4 bases to trimming and J lost 2 bases; unmatched junction nucleotides: 7. The CDR3 loop spans 15 amino acids. Germline V gives CDR1 SEHNR, CDR2 FQNEAQ (reference sequence). The CDR3 spells CASSSGQAVQETQYF. DNA of the CDR3: TGTGCCAGCAGCTCTGGACAGGCAGTTCAAGAGACCCAGTACTTC.

This chain links TRBV2 with TRBJ1-2; 7 bases agree with TRBD1. The CDR3 sequence is 14 residues long. Germline V gene sequence: CDR1 SNHLY, CDR2 FYNNEI. Germline trimming cut 5 bases from V and 4 bases from J; bases unmatched to any gene: 7. As DNA, the CDR3 is TGTGCCAGCAGTTGGCACAGGGGCGGCTATGGCTACACCTTC. It codes for CASSWHRGGYGYTF.

V and J are TRBV7-9 and TRBJ1-1, with 7 bases identical to TRBD1. The trim removed 5 bases at V and 4 bases at J, leaving 7 bases unmatched. CDR1 is SEHNR, CDR2 FQNEAQ, per germline (reference sequence). CDR3 size: 14 residues. CDR3 loop: CASSKDRSLTEAFF. CDR3 bases: TGTGCCAGCAGCAAGGACAGGTCCCTCACTGAAGCTTTCTTT. The full variable domain, its missing parts supplied by reference TRBV7-9 and TRBJ1-1, is DTGVSQNPRHKITKRGQNVTFRCDPISEHNRLYWYRQTLGQGPEFLTYFQNEAQLEKSRLLSDRFSAERPKGSFSTLEIQRTEQGDSAMYLCASSKDRSLTEAFFGQGTRLTVV.

The count of this clonotype is one. The chain joins TRBV5-8 to TRBJ2-5; 10 nucleotides match TRBD2. After removal of 7 bases from V and 4 bases from J, the junction contained 10 bases not matched to a gene. Germline values: CDR1 SGHTS, CDR2 YDEGEE. CDR3 length: 15 amino acids. The CDR3 region is CASPSSSGGGETQYF. The CDR3 coding sequence is TGTGCCAGCCCCAGCTCTAGCGGGGGAGGAGAGACCCAGTACTTC.

The chain combines TRBV4-1 with TRBJ2-7, with D perhaps being TRBD1 or TRBD2 (5 bases each). Looked up from germline, CDR1 is MGHRA and CDR2 is YSYEKL. Trimming pared 1 base from V and 2 bases from J, leaving 12 bases between. The CDR3 is 15 residues long. This chain's CDR3 is CASSQALWGTYEQYF. CDR3 bases: TGCGCCAGCAGCCAAGCCCTGTGGGGGACCTACGAGCAGTACTTC.